The next 5 T cell receptor beta chains were all read from a single sample in a study of cytomegalovirus exposure and HLA in healthy donors. 13 Jbeta primers and 60 Vbeta primers were used for the PCR. Repertoires were generated with immunoSEQ multiplex PCR, while TCRdb's copy carries only in-frame clones and drops some. In the table there are 130,000 or so clones, around 75% of which are singletons. Sequencing was performed on PBMCs. The receptors come from a man in his thirties or forties in good health and CMV-seronegative.

This CDR3 reads CASSFTSGGDEQFF. The DNA for the CDR3 is TGTGCCAGCAGTTTCACTAGCGGCGGGGATGAGCAGTTCTTC. The rearrangement links TRBV28 to TRBJ2-1; TRBD2 matches 8 bases. The CDR3 has 14 residues. Germline V gene sequence: CDR1 MDHEN, CDR2 SYDVKM. The ends lost 3 bases at V and 8 bases at J; junction bases unmatched: 6.

The chain couples TRBV7-2 to TRBJ2-5; 11 bases line up with TRBD2. Germline CDR1 is SGHTA and CDR2 is FQGNSA. V lost 2 bases and J lost 5; bases outside the gene matches: 10. This CDR3 has 17 amino acids. The CDR3 reads CASSLPSGRRGLETQYF. The CDR3 bases are TGTGCCAGCAGCTTACCTAGCGGGAGGCGGGGATTGGAGACCCAGTACTTC. Complete variable domain (other parts from reference TRBV7-2 and TRBJ2-5): GAGVSQSPSNKVTEKGKDVELRCDPISGHTALYWYRQSLGQGLEFLIYFQGNSAPDKSGLPSDRFSAERTGGSVSTLTIQRTQQEDSAVYLCASSLPSGRRGLETQYFGPGTRLLVL.

J is TRBJ2-7 and V is TRBV7-2; 9 bases agree with TRBD1. V lost 5 bases to trimming and J lost 5 bases; unmatched junction nucleotides: 10. Germline CDR1 is SGHTA and CDR2 is FQGNSA. The CDR3 covers 15 residues. The CDR3 reads CASSTRDRVRNEQYF. The CDR3 DNA is TGTGCCAGCAGCACCCGGGACAGGGTAAGAAACGAGCAGTACTTC.

This chain uses TRBV7-9 with TRBJ2-7; TRBD1 agrees at 9 bases. Germline V gives CDR1 SEHNR, CDR2 FQNEAQ (reference sequence). V gave up 5 bases and J gave up 3 bases; unmatched junction bases: 8. The CDR3 extends over 15 amino acids. The CDR3 sequence is CASSPWTGEDYEQYF. CDR3 sequence (DNA): TGTGCCAGCAGCCCCTGGACAGGGGAGGACTACGAGCAGTACTTC.

The chain employs TRBV27 and TRBJ2-7, with TRBD2 as a possible D gene (6 bases). The germline V and J ends were trimmed by 5 bases and 0 bases, with 17 bases remaining between them. This CDR3 region has 16 residues. The germline V gene encodes CDR1 MNHEY and CDR2 SMNVEV (reference sequence). The CDR3: CASSPLLSGFSYEQYF. For the CDR3, the DNA is TGTGCCAGCAGTCCTCTCCTTAGCGGATTCTCCTACGAGCAGTACTTC.